This T cell receptor (beta chain) came from a study of cytomegalovirus exposure and HLA in healthy donors (dated by TCRdb to 2016 to 2017). Background on the whole study: According to an earlier analysis of a few hundred of the donors, about 179 million T cells yielded some 110 million unique TCR beta sequences and approximately 280 Gb of sequence data. An early release that covered about 640 HLA-typed donors contained around 330 gigabases of sequencing data and roughly 84 million unique TCR sequences. Among the approximately 420 genotyped donors, approximately 77% belonged to the genetic ancestry cluster associated with self-reported Caucasian donors. The study was designed to test whether signatures of past pathogen exposure could be identified by cataloging public T cell receptors. The study profiled the T cell repertoires of 666 subjects by immunosequencing and related them to cytomegalovirus serostatus. In addition to the first cohort of hundreds of subjects, a separate validation cohort of some 120 different subjects was used. To predict cytomegalovirus infection status, the study brought together high-throughput TCR immunosequencing, statistical association of individual TCRs with disease status, and machine learning. To study patterns of TCR occurrence, a later analysis re-analyzed previously published TCR beta repertoires from under 750 donors and added high-resolution HLA genotyping. In the later analysis, no new phenotypic data were used to find candidate immune exposures; instead, reliance was placed on TCR beta sequences and their occurrence across donors. To decide whether each TCR beta V gene segment behaved as functional or pseudogenic, an earlier analysis of approximately 590 of the donors relied on high-throughput TCR beta sequencing. Donor age, sex, ethnicity and CMV serostatus were collected together with the repertoire data. A later genetic analysis took genome-wide SNP genotypes for about 55% of the roughly 700 donors and used that subset as a discovery cohort. All discovery cohort repertoires had been generated on a single sequencing platform. Class I and class II HLA loci were covered by the typing at four-digit resolution. The number of typed donors differed by locus: about 620-630 for A, B, C, DRB1 and DQB1; some 540 for DQA1; approximately 610 for DPA1; and 400 to 480 for DPB1. Because of strong linkage in the cohort, five DR-DQ haplotypes were treated as single units for association and clustering. Across about 380 genotyped donors of the cohort, an average of approximately 220,000 unique TCR beta nucleotide sequences per donor were sequenced, and 15% to 20% of those sequences were non-productive. General study outcomes and caveats: A later genetic analysis reported fewer N-insertions in productive TCRs among donors in an Asian-associated ancestry cluster than the approximately 670-donor mean. The presence/absence analyses assumed that sequencing depth was roughly uniform across donors, and that assumption may not be true. Broadly in line with IMGT annotations, most TCR beta V segments showed up in productive rearrangements about 87% or about 30% of the time in an earlier analysis of under 700 of the donors. While some public TCRs were present in many individuals, most TCR sequences turned up only very rarely across donors. According to a later analysis, TCR association rates differed among HLA loci, with DRB1 alleles showing the most associated TCRs and HLA-C alleles showing the fewest. A later genetic analysis associated a missense DCLRE1C variant with V-gene and J-gene trimming of TCR beta chains, and an independent cohort replicated the association. Assigning TCR associations to individual alleles was difficult when HLA alleles, especially DR and DQ, strongly co-occurred. The study gave a list of 150 to 200 TCR beta chains associated with cytomegalovirus. Because some donors lacked HLA typing at each locus, the association tests relied only on the typed subset. A further reported finding was that TCR beta sequences accurately predicted the HLA-A and HLA-B alleles for most subjects in the first cohort. Immune exposure information for the cohort was limited to CMV serostatus. According to a later analysis, parvovirus B19, influenza, CMV and Epstein-Barr virus appeared linked to several top co-occurrence clusters. The cohort was sequenced for TCR beta chains only, and without alpha or paired-chain data the features that could be detected were limited. Specific HLA alleles were associated with 15,000 to 20,000 TCR beta sequences at a false discovery rate of 0.05 in a later analysis. Linkage disequilibrium might explain the correlated functional status among segregating V segments, but an unknown experimental factor could not be ruled out. A group of highly shared sequence variants was considered likely to be a technical artifact of the sequencing pipeline. Some IMGT-functional V segments, including TRBV6-2 and TRBV6-3, could not be distinguished by the 87-base-pair reads and were therefore excluded. In a later analysis, most CMV-associated TCR beta chains were found to appear HLA-restricted, with HLA associations seemingly driven largely by CMV exposure. In vitro tests confirmed that a few of the cytomegalovirus-associated TCR beta chains recognize cytomegalovirus antigens. In a later analysis, HLA-associated TCR beta chains were found to be more clonally expanded and to have lower generation probabilities than equally common non-associated chains. The classifier was reported to diagnose cytomegalovirus status with high specificity and sensitivity in both the original and validation cohorts. The authors suggested that the approach could potentially be generalized to other disease states and immunological phenotypes. The earlier analysis of approximately 590 of the donors excluded fewer than 20 rarely observed V segments, including chromosome 9 orphons, because counts were too low.

The cohort consisted of 650 to 700 healthy bone marrow donors. At the time of sampling, all cohort members were nominally healthy, though unrecorded immune exposures were likely present. The donor tested CMV seropositive and was one of the 289 seropositive cohort members. Every donor gave a peripheral blood sample, and the peripheral blood mononuclear cells from that sample were used for TCR beta sequencing. Genomic DNA extraction from the blood cell samples was performed with the Qiagen DNeasy Blood Extraction Kit. From the cysteine through the phenylalanine, the CDR3 covers 13 amino acids. Left in the record is the CDR3 DNA by itself, 39 bases read in frame from the first base. CDR1 and CDR2, looked up from the germline V gene, are MRHNA and SNTAGT. At the junction V is shortened by 5 bases and J by 4 bases; bases outside the gene matches: 3. Worth noting for this clone: Its antigen has not been determined. No much larger clone exists at a distance of one base, and base qualities are not known.

Library method: the immunoSEQ multiplex PCR assay. A mixture of 60 forward primers for TCR Vbeta segments and 13 reverse primers for TCR Jbeta segments was used in the multiplex PCR. The CDR3 region of rearranged TCR beta genes was amplified from genomic DNA by a multiplex PCR assay. Amplified TCR beta libraries were sequenced as 87-base-pair reads on the Illumina HiSeq System. The authors' analysis ran thus. Across the 500 to 750 repertoires, a later analysis counted approximately 75 million unique TCR beta chains, around 10 million of which were shared by at least two donors. Raw reads were error-corrected and collapsed into unique sequences with a nearest-neighbor algorithm that merged closely related sequences to remove PCR and sequencing errors. CDR3 sequences were aligned to IMGT reference sequences to assign V, D and J gene segments. For a sequence to be retained, a match of at least six nucleotides was required to both a V gene segment and a J gene segment. Rearrangements were classified as productive when the CDR3 lacked stop codons and remained in frame with V and J, and all other rearrangements were classified as non-productive. CDR3 was defined by IMGT convention, running from the second conserved V-encoded cysteine to the conserved J-encoded phenylalanine. The earlier analysis of 550 to 650 of the donors excluded any sequence lacking an unambiguous match to a single V gene segment. An earlier analysis of just under 600 of the donors called V segments functional above 56.7% productive rearrangements and segregating when the between-donor standard deviation exceeded 5%. A statistical classification framework was developed to diagnose cytomegalovirus status using the catalog of TCR beta chain sequences. In a later analysis, V and J genes were assigned by comparing TCR nucleotide sequences against IMGT/GENE-DB human TR gene sequences. The TCRdist pipeline was used in a later analysis to assign CDR3 sequences and most-parsimonious VDJ recombination scenarios. In a later analysis, each TCR beta chain was defined by its CDR3 amino acid sequence together with its V-gene family, and reads without a unique V-gene family were excluded. As a way to deal with suspected cross-contamination and a sequencing artifact, a later analysis dropped 450 to 700 nucleotide sequences that were highly shared and had low generation probability. For each public chain, a later analysis derived a clonal expansion index from normalized ranks of inferred template counts within each repertoire. In a later analysis, generation probabilities were computed using a VDJ recombination model fitted to out-of-frame rearrangements, and the results were checked against IGoR. In a later analysis, hypergeometric tests were used to score TCR-TCR, TCR-HLA and TCR-CMV co-occurrence, with a repertoire-size bias correction applied to TCR pairs. In a later analysis, false discovery rates were estimated by permuting HLA or CMV assignments 20 times. In a later analysis, co-occurring TCRs were grouped using DBSCAN, with TCRdist sequence similarity added in when clustering inside HLA-allele-positive subsets. Repertoires with fewer than 30,000 or more than 120,000 public chains, plus five repertoires with anomalous nucleotide sharing, were excluded from co-occurrence clustering. As stored in TCRdb, this immuneACCESS dataset retains in-frame rearrangements with V and J assigned. A fraction of the clones does not appear; measured against another copy, unresolved V genes explain less than half of the discrepancy, and the remainder lacks a known reason. The V and J calls and clone size are taken from that table; D and trimming were inferred from the DNA. Present in this sample are 150,000 to 200,000 clones, more than 75% of which were seen just once. The ten largest clones capture approximately 1.6% of the sample.

Sequenced: PBMCs. The chain links TRBV6-4 with TRBJ1-1; 8 nucleotides in the junction match TRBD1. The source is a girl between 10 and 17 years old in good health and CMV-seropositive. The base sequence is TGTGCCAGCAGTATTACAGGGGGCACTGAAGCTTTCTTT. It translates as CASSITGGTEAFF.